Described below is a single T cell receptor beta chain sequence and its context. Produced via immunoSEQ multiplex PCR; TCRdb's table is partial and in-frame only. The data show under 50,000 clones, roughly 90% seen once. As for time point: peripheral blood 6 weeks after treatment start. Patients suffered from locally advanced or metastatic urothelial carcinoma. Patient sample counts ranged from 1 to 8, pretreatment and on-treatment. These data belong to a study of PD-L1 blockade in urothelial cancer. Germline assignment: CDR1 MDHEN and CDR2 SYDVKM. The junction had 13 bases not matched to a gene; V was cut back by 4 bases and J by 2 bases. The CDR3 spans 17 residues.

The origin of this receptor is a man between 60 and 75 years old with urothelial cancer. The chain joins TRBV28 to TRBJ1-2; 7 bases line up with TRBD1. The source was PBMCs, collected around atezolizumab (anti-PD-L1) treatment. The DNA for the CDR3 is TGTGCCAGCAGTTCTAGCGGGCAGGGGGTGAGCAACTATGGCTACACCTTC. Its translation is CASSSSGQGVSNYGYTF.